Sequencing of this T cell receptor (beta chain) was carried out in a study of blood T cell repertoires in COVID-19. Turning to the study itself: COVID-19 samples, acute and convalescent, were from the United States, Italy and Spain. Nucleic acid was either cDNA or gDNA, and it came from T cells, B-cell-depleted T cells, or PBMCs.

Germline trimming cut 4 bases from V and 3 bases from J; bases unmatched to any gene: 7. The length of the CDR3 is 15 residues. CDR1 is KGHSH and CDR2 is LQKENI in the germline V gene. Original analysis: Amplification of reference gene primers was used by the study to estimate nucleated cell counts. The repertoire was sequenced with immunoSEQ multiplex PCR; TCRdb's copy has only in-frame clones and lacks some. V, J and clone size reflect that table, while D and trimming were determined from the DNA. The sample has 110,000 to 150,000 clones, roughly 91% seen once. The rearrangement links TRBV18 to TRBJ2-3; 7 bases align to TRBD2. Sequencing was done on a sample of peripheral blood. The TCR originated in a man in his 60s with active or convalescent COVID-19. The CDR3: CASSLMRGGTDTQYF. The CDR3 coding sequence is TGTGCCAGCTCACTCATGCGGGGAGGGACAGATACGCAGTATTTT. The full variable domain, with the rest looked up from reference TRBV18 and TRBJ2-3, is NAGVMQNPRHLVRRRGQEARLRCSPMKGHSHVYWYRQLPEEGLKFMVYLQKENIIDESGMPKERFSAEFPKEGPSILRIQQVVRGDSAAYFCASSLMRGGTDTQYFGPGTRLTVL.